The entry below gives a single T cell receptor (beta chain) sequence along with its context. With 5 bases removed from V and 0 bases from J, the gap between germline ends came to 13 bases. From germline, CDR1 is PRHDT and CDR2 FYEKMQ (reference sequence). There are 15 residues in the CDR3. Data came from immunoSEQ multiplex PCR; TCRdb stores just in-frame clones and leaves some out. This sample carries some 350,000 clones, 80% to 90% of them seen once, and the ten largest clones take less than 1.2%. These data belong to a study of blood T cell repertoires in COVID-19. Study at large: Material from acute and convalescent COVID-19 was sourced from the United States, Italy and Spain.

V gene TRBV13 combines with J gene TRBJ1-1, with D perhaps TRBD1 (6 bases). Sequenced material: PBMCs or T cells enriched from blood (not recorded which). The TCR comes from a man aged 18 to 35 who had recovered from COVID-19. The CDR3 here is CASSPKGDMNTEAFF. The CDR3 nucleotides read TGTGCCAGCAGCCCCAAGGGGGACATGAACACTGAAGCTTTCTTT.